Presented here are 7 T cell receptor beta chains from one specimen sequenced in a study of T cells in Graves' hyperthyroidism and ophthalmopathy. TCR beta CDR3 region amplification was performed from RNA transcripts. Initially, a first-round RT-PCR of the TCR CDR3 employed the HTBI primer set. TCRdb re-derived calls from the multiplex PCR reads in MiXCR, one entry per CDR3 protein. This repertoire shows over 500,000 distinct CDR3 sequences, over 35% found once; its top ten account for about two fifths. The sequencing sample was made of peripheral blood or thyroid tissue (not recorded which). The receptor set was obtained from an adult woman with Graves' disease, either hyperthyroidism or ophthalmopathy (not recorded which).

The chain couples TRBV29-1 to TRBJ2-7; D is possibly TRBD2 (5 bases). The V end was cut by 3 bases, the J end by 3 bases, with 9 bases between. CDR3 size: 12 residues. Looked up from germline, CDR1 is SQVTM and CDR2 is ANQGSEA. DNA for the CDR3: TGCAGCGTTGAGGGAGTTTTCTACGAGCAGTACTTC. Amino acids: CSVEGVFYEQYF.

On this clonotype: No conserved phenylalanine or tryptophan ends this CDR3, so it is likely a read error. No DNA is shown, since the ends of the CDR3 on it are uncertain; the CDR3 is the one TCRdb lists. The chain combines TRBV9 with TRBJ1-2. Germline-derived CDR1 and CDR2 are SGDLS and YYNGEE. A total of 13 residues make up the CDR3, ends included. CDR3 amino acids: CASSEGTASGYSY.

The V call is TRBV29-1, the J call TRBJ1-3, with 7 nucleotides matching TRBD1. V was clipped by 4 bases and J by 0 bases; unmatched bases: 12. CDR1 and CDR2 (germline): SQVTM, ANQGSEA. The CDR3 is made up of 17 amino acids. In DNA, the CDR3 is TGCAGCGTTGTGGGGCAGGGGGTAGGAAGCTCTGGAAACACCATATATTTT. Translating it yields CSVVGQGVGSSGNTIYF.

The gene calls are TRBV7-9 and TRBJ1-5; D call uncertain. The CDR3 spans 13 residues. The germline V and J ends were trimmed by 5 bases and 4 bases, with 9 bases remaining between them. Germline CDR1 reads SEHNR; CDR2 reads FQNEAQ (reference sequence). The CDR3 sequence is CASSPVGNQPQHF. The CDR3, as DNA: TGTGCCAGCAGCCCGGTCGGTAATCAGCCCCAGCATTTT.

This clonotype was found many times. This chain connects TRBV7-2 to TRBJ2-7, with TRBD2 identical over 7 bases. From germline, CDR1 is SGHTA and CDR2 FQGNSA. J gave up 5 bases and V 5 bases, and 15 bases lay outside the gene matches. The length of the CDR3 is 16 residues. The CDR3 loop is CASSPQTGRGLHEQYF. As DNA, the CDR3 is TGTGCCAGCAGCCCTCAGACGGGGAGGGGTTTACACGAGCAGTACTTC. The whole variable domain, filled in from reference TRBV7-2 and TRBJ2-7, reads GAGVSQSPSNKVTEKGKDVELRCDPISGHTALYWYRQSLGQGLEFLIYFQGNSAPDKSGLPSDRFSAERTGGSVSTLTIQRTQQEDSAVYLCASSPQTGRGLHEQYFGPGTRLTVT.

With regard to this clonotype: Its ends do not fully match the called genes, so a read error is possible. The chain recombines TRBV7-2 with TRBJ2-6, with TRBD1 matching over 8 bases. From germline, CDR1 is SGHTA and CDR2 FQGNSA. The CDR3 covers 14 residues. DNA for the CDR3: TGTGCCAGCAGCTTAGAGACAGGGGCCCACGTCCTGACTTTC. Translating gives CASSLETGAHVLTF.

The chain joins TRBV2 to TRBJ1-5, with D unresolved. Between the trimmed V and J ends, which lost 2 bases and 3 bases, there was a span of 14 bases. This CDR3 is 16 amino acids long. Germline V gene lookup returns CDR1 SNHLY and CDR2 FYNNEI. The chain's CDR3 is CASSERSRFLNQPQHF. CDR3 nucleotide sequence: TGTGCCAGCAGTGAACGCAGCAGGTTCCTCAATCAGCCCCAGCATTTT.